Here is one TCR beta chain with its context. 60 Vbeta and 13 Jbeta primers were used in PCR. Generated by immunoSEQ multiplex PCR, the TCRdb table keeps only in-frame clones and is missing some. This table lists around 58,000 clones. The junction had 9 bases not matched to a gene; V was cut back by 5 bases and J by 5 bases. Germline V gene data show CDR1 as SGHTA and CDR2 as FQGTGA. The length of the CDR3 is 15 residues. This sample stems from a study of cytomegalovirus exposure and HLA in healthy donors. This receptor was obtained from a man aged 45 to 65 in good health and CMV-seropositive. The chain links TRBV7-3 to TRBJ2-1, with TRBD2 matching over 7 bases. What was sequenced was PBMCs. The CDR3 loop is CASSLRGVANNEQFF. The CDR3 bases are TGTGCCAGCAGCCTACGGGGGGTAGCTAACAATGAGCAGTTCTTC.